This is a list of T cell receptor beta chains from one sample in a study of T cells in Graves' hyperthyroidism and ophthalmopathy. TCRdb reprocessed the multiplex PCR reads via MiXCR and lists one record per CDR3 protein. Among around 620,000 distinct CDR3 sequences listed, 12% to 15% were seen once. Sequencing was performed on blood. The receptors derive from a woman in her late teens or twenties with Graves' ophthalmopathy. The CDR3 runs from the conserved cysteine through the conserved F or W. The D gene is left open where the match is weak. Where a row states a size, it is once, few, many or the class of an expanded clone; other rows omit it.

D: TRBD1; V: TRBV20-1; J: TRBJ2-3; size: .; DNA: TGCAGTGCAGAGCCCCGGGACAGCGCAGATACGCAGTATTTT; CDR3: CSAEPRDSADTQYF
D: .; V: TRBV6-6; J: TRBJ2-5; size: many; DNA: TGTGCCAGCAGTTACTCGGTACTAGGCGAGACCCAGTACTTC; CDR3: CASSYSVLGETQYF
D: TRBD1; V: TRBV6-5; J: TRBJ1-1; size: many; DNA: TGTGCCAGCAGTTACTCGGGACAGACTGAAGCTTTCTTT; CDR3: CASSYSGQTEAFF
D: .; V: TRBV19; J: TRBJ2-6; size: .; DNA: TGTGCCAGTAGTATCTGGGGTTCTGGGGCCAACGTCCTGACTTTC; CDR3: CASSIWGSGANVLTF
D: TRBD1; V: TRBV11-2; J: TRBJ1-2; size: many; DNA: TGTGCCAGCAGCTGGGAAAGGGGACAGGGGTTCACTAACTATGGCTACACCTTC; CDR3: CASSWERGQGFTNYGYTF
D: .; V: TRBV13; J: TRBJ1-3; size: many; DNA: TGTGCCAGCAGCCTCGGGACCTCTGAAAACACCATATATTTT; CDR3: CASSLGTSENTIYF
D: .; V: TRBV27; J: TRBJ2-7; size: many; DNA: TGTGCCAGCAGTCCTCCTCCCTTCCCGGGACTCGTCGGATACGAGCAGTACTTC; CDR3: CASSPPPFPGLVGYEQYF
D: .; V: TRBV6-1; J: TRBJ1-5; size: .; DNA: TGTGCCAGCAGAACCTGGGGGGGCAATCAGCCCCAGCATTTT; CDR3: CASRTWGGNQPQHF
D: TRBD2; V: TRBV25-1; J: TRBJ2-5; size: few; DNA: TGTGCCAGCTCGACCGGGGGGGACCAGTACTTC; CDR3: CASSTGGDQYF
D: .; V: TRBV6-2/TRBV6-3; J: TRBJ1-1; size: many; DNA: TGTGCCAGCAGTTATCCCCCCGGCCGGACAGTCCGTGAAGCTTTCTTT; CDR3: CASSYPPGRTVREAFF
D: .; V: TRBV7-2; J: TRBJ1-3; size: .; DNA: TGTGCCAGCAGCTCCCGACAGGCGGGCCCTGGAAACACCATATATTTT; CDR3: CASSSRQAGPGNTIYF